This T cell receptor beta chain was sequenced for a study of T cell responses to AZD1222 COVID-19 vaccine. Findings and limits, study-wide: Following two doses of AZD1222, Spike-specific TCR breadth and depth rose. Just a handful of AZD1222 recipients tested seropositive at baseline.

Germline CDR1 reads LNHDA; CDR2 reads SQIVND (reference sequence). V lost 0 bases and J lost 3, with 5 bases in between. CDR3 length: 13 amino acids. Assay used: immunoSEQ multiplex PCR; TCRdb lists only in-frame clones, some missing. The sample consists of tens of thousands of clones, almost 80% of them appearing once. For this clone: Its antigen is unknown.

Here the sequenced sample was peripheral blood, taken on day 0 of AZD1222 vaccination. The origin of this receptor is an adult in good health. V usage is TRBV19 and J usage is TRBJ1-1; D unclear. The CDR3 loop reads CASSIDRDTEAFF. The CDR3 bases are TGTGCCAGTAGTATAGATAGGGACACTGAAGCTTTCTTT.